What follows is one T cell receptor (beta chain) and its context. V lost 7 bases and J 0 bases, leaving 14 bases between the germline ends. Germline V gives CDR1 SGHDT, CDR2 YYEEEE. This CDR3 is 14 amino acids long. The sample originates from a study of PD-1 blockade in classical Hodgkin lymphoma. Time point defined: cycle 4 day 1 (C4D1), after more than five weeks of nivolumab. All patients experienced relapse after autologous stem cell transplantation, and brentuximab vedotin exposure was variable. Assay: immunoSEQ multiplex PCR; the TCRdb copy retains only in-frame clones and omits some. This repertoire shows approximately 96,000 clones, 85% to 95% found once; its top ten account for 2%.

The sample consisted of peripheral blood mononuclear cells (PBMCs), taken before the fourth cycle of nivolumab. The V and J genes are TRBV5-6 and TRBJ2-7, with D uncertain. This TCR was sampled from a human donor with classical Hodgkin lymphoma. CDR3 protein: CASLPFAVSYEQYF. The CDR3 DNA is TGTGCCAGCCTCCCCTTTGCGGTCTCCTACGAGCAGTACTTC.